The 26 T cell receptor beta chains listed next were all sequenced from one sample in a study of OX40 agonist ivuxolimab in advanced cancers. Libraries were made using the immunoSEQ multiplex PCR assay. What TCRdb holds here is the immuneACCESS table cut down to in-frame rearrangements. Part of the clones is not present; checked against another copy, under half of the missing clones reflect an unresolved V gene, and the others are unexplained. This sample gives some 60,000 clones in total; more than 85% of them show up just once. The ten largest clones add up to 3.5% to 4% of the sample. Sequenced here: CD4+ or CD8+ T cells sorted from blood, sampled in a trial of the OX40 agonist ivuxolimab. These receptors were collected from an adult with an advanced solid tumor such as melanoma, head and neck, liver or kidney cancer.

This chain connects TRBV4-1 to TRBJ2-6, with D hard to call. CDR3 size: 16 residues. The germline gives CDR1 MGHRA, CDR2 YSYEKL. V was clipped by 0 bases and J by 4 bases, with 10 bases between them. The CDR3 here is CASSQDADRGANVLTF. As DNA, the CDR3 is TGCGCCAGCAGCCAAGATGCAGATCGGGGGGCCAACGTCCTGACTTTC.

The CDR3 loop is CASSQQGVGTEAFF. The DNA of the CDR3 is TGTGCCAGCAGCCAGCAGGGGGTAGGGACTGAAGCTTTCTTT. V is TRBV7-3 and J is TRBJ1-1; TRBD1 aligns across 7 bases. Unmatched junction bases numbered 8, after V lost 5 bases and J lost 5 bases. The CDR3 loop spans 14 amino acids. Germline values: CDR1 SGHTA, CDR2 FQGTGA.

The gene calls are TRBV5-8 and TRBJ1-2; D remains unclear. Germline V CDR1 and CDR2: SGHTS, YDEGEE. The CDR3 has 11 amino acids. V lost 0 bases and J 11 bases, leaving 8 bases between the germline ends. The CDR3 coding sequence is TGTGCCAGCAGCTTGGAGGCGAGGTACACCTTC. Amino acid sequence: CASSLEARYTF.

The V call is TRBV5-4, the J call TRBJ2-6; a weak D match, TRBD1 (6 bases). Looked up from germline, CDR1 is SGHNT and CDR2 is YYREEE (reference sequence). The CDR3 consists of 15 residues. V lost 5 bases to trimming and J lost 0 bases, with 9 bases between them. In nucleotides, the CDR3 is TGTGCCAGCAGACAGGACAGCTCTGGGGCCAACGTCCTGACTTTC. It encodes CASRQDSSGANVLTF.

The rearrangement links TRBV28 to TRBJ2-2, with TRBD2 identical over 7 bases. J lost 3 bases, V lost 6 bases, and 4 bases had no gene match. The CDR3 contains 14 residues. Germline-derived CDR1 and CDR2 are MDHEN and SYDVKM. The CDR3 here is CASRRAGDTGELFF. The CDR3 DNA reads TGTGCCAGCAGAAGGGCGGGGGACACCGGGGAGCTGTTTTTT.

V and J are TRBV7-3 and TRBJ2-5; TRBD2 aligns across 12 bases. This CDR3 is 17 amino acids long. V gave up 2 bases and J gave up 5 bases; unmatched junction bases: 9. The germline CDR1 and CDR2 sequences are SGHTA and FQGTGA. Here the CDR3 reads CASSLLGLAGGQETQYF. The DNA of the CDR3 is TGTGCCAGCAGCTTACTAGGTCTAGCGGGGGGGCAGGAGACCCAGTACTTC.

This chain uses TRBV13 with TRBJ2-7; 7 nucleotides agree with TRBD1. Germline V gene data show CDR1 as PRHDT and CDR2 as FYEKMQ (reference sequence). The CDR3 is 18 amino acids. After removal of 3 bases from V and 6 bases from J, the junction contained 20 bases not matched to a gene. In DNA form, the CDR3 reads TGTGCCAGCAGCTTCGATGGTTATTGGGACAGTGCTTCACTCGAGCAGTACTTC. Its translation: CASSFDGYWDSASLEQYF.

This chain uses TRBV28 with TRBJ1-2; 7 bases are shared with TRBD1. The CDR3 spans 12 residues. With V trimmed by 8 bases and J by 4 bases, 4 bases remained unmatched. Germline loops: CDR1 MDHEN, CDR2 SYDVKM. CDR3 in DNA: TGTGCCAGCTACGGACAGGTCTATGGCTACACCTTC. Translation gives CASYGQVYGYTF.

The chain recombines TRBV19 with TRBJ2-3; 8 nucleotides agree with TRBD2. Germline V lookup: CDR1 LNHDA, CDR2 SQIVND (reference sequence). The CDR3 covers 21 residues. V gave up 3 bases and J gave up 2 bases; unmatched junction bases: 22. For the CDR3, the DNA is TGTGCCAGTAGTATGGGTCGGGTCGGGGGGGCGGTACCTACCCTCACAGATACGCAGTATTTT. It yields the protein CASSMGRVGGAVPTLTDTQYF.

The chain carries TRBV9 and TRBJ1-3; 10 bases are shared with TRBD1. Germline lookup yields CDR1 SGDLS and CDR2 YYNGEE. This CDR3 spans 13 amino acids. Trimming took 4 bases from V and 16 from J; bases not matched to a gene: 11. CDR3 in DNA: TGTGCCAGCAGCCCAGGGACAGGGGCCCCTGTGTATTTT. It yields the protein CASSPGTGAPVYF.

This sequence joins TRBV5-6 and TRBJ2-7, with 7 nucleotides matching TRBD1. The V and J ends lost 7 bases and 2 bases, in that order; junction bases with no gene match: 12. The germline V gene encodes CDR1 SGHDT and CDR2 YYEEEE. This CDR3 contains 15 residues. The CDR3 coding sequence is TGTGCCAGCCTCCTCATGACAGGGAACCCCTACGAGCAGTACTTC. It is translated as CASLLMTGNPYEQYF.

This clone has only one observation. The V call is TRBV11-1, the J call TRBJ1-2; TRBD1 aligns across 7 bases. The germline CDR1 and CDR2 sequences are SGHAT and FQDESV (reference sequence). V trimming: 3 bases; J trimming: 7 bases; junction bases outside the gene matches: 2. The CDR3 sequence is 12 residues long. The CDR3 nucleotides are TGTGCCAGCAGCTTTCCAGGGGGTGGCTACACCTTC. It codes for CASSFPGGGYTF.

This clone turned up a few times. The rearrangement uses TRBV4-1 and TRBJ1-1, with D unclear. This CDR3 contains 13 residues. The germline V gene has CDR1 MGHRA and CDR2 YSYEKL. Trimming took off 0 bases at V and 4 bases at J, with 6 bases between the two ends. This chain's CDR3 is CASSQDMSTEAFF. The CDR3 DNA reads TGCGCCAGCAGCCAAGATATGAGCACTGAAGCTTTCTTT.

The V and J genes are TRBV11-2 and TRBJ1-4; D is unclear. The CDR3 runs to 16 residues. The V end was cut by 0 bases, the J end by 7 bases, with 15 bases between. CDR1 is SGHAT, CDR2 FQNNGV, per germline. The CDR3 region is CASSLDLRVSGEKLFF. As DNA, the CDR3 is TGTGCCAGCAGCTTAGATCTAAGGGTTTCGGGTGAAAAACTGTTTTTT.

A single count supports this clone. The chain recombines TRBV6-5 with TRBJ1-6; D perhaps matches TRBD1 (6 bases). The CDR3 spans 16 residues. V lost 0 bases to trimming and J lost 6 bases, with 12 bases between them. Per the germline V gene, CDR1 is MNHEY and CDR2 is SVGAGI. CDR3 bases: TGTGCCAGCAGTTACTCCGGAGGACAGCCTAATTCACCCCTCCACTTT. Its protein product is CASSYSGGQPNSPLHF.

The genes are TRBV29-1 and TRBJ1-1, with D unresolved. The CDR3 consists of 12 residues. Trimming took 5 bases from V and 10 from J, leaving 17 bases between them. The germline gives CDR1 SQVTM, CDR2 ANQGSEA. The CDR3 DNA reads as TGCAGCGTTTCACGGGCGGTAGTAGGAGCTTTCTTT. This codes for CSVSRAVVGAFF.

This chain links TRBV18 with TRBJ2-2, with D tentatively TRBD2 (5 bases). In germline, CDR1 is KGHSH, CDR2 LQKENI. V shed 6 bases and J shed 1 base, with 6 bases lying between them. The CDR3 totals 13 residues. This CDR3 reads CASSRENTGELFF. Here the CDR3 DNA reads TGTGCCAGCTCGAGGGAGAACACCGGGGAGCTGTTTTTT.

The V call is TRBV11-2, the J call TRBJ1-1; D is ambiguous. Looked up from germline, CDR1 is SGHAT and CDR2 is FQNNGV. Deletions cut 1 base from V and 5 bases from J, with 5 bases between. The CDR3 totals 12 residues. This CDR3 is CASSLGETEAFF. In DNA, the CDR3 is TGTGCCAGCAGCTTAGGAGAAACTGAAGCTTTCTTT.

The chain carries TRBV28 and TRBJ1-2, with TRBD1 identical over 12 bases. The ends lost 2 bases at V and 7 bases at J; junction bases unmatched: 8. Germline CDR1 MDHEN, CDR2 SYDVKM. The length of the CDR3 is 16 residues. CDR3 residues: CASSLGRGQGAGGYTF. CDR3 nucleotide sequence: TGTGCCAGCAGTTTAGGGCGGGGACAGGGGGCCGGTGGCTACACCTTC.

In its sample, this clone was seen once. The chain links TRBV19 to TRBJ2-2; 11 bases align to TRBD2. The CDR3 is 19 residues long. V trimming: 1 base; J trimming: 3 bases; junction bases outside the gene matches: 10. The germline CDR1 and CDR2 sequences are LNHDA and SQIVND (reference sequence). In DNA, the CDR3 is TGTGCCAGTAGTATAGGAGCTAGCGGGGGGCGATTTGACACCGGGGAGCTGTTTTTT. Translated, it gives CASSIGASGGRFDTGELFF. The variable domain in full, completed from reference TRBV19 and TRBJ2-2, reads DGGITQSPKYLFRKEGQNVTLSCEQNLNHDAMYWYRQDPGQGLRLIYYSQIVNDFQKGDIAEGYSVSREKKESFPLTVTSAQKNPTAFYLCASSIGASGGRFDTGELFFGEGSRLTVL.

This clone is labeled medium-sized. The CDR3 DNA reads as TGTGCCAGTAGTATAGATGGGAGGGGGTGGATGAACACTGAAGCTTTCTTT. Its protein is CASSIDGRGWMNTEAFF. The chain recombines TRBV19 with TRBJ1-1; D may be TRBD1 (6 bases). The germline V and J ends were trimmed by 0 bases and 0 bases, with 14 bases remaining between them. CDR1 and CDR2 (germline): LNHDA, SQIVND (reference sequence). The CDR3 extends over 17 amino acids.

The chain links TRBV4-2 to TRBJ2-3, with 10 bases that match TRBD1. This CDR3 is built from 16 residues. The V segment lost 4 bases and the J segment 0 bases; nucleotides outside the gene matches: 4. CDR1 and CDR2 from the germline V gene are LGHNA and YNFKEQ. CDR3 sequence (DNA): TGTGCCAGCAGCCGGTCGGACAGGGGGAGCACAGATACGCAGTATTTT. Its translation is CASSRSDRGSTDTQYF.

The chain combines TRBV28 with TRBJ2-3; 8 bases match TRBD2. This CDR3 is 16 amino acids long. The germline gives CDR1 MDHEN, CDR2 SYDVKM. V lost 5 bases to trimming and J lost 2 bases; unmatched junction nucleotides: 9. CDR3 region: CASSNLAGLITDTQYF. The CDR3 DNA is TGTGCCAGCAGTAACTTAGCGGGGCTAATCACAGATACGCAGTATTTT.

The CDR3 spells CASSQTQGSGANVLTF. CDR3 DNA sequence: TGCGCCAGCAGCCAAACTCAGGGCTCCGGGGCCAACGTCCTGACTTTC. The chain recombines TRBV4-3 with TRBJ2-6; perhaps TRBD1 as D (5 bases). Germline CDR1 reads LGHNA; CDR2 reads YSLEER. Trimming pared 2 bases from V and 4 bases from J, leaving 12 bases between. This CDR3 spans 16 amino acids.

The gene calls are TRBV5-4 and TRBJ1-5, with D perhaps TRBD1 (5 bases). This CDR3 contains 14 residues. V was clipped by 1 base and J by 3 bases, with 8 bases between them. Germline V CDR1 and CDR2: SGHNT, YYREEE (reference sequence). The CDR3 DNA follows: TGTGCCAGCAGCTTGAGAGGGGACAATCAGCCCCAGCATTTT. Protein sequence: CASSLRGDNQPQHF.

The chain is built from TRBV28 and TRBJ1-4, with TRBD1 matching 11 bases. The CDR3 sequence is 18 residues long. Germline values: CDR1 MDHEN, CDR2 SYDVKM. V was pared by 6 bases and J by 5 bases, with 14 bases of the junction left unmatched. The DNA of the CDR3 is TGTGCCAGCAGAATGGACAGGGGGCAGGTGACTGTAAATGAAAAACTGTTTTTT. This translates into CASRMDRGQVTVNEKLFF.